This record concerns one T cell receptor (beta chain) sequence. Its antigen is not identified. The sample is drawn from a study of memory CD4+ T cells and cytomegalovirus serostatus. Study as a whole: Healthy Belgian adult donors included several CMV-positive and fewer than 25 CMV-negative people. Study conclusions and caveats: The CMV-associated TCR signature appears largely within the CD4+ memory repertoire.

Generated by immunoSEQ multiplex PCR, the TCRdb table keeps only in-frame clones and is missing some. The sample shows about 61,000 clones, more than 75% of them seen only once. The sort gate was single viable CD3+CD4+CD8-CD45RO+ cells for memory CD4+ T cells. The V gene's germline CDR1 is SGHDN and CDR2 FVKESK. There are 14 residues in the CDR3. V shed 8 bases, J shed 9 bases, and the junction held 7 bases outside the gene matches. The sequenced sample was memory CD4+ T cells from blood. This TCR derives from an adult in good health and CMV-seronegative. This chain joins TRBV14 and TRBJ1-6; the match to TRBD1 covers 10 bases. DNA for the CDR3: TGTGCCAGCTCCAGGGACAGGGGAACTTCACCCCTCCACTTT. Protein: CASSRDRGTSPLHF.